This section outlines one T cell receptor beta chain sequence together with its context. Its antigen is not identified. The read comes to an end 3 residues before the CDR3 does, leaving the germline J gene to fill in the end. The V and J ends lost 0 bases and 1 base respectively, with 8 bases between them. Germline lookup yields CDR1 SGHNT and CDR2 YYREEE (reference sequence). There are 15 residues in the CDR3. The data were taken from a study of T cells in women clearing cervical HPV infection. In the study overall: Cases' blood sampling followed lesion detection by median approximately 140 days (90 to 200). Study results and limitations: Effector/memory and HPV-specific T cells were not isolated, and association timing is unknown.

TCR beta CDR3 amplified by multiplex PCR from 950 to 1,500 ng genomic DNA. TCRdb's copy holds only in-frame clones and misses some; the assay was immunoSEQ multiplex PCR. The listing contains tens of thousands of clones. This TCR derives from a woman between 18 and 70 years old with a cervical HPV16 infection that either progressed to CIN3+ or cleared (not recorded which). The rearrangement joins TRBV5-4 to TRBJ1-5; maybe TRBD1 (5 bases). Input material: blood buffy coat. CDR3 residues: CASSLGGGSNQPQHF. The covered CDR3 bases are TGTGCCAGCAGCTTGGGGGGGGGAAGCAATCAGCCC.